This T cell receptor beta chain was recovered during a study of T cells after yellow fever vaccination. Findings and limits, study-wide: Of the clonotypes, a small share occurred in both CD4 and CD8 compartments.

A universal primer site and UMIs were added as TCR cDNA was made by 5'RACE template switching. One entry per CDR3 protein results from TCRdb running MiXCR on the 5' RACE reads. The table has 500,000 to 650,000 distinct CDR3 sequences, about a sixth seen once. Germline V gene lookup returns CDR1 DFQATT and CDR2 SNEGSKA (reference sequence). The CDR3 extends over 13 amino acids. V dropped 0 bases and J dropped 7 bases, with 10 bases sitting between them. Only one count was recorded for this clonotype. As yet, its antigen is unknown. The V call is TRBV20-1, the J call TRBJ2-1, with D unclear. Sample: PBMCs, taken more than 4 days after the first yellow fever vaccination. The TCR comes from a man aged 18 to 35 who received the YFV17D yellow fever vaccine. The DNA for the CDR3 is TGCAGTGCTAGAGATAATAGCCGGAATGAGCAGTTCTTC. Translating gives CSARDNSRNEQFF.